The 14 T cell receptor beta chains below come from one sample, sequenced in a study of PD-1 blockade in classical Hodgkin lymphoma (dated by TCRdb to the early 2020s). The time point label for this specimen denotes: cycle 4 day 1 (C4D1), after five to seven weeks of nivolumab. Every trial patient had relapsed after autologous stem cell transplantation, and cohorts A, B and C differed in prior brentuximab vedotin exposure. Library preparation was by the immunoSEQ multiplex PCR assay. Entries here come from immuneACCESS through TCRdb and include only in-frame sequences with V and J called. Some clones fail to appear in such tables; in the studies checked, an unresolved V gene covers under half of the shortfall, and the cause of the remainder is unknown. Present in this sample are about 96,000 clones, approximately 94% of which were seen just once. About 2% of the sample comes from the top ten. The sequencing here drew on peripheral blood mononuclear cells (PBMCs), taken before the fourth cycle of nivolumab. Every receptor here comes from a human donor with classical Hodgkin lymphoma.

This chain uses TRBV30 with TRBJ1-5, with no clear D. V lost 4 bases and J 1 base, leaving 8 bases between the germline ends. This CDR3 spans 13 amino acids. Looked up from germline, CDR1 is GTSNPN and CDR2 is SVGIG (reference sequence). CDR3 sequence: CAWTGNSNQPQHF. The CDR3 DNA sequence: TGTGCCTGGACGGGGAACAGCAATCAGCCCCAGCATTTT.

This chain connects TRBV10-2 to TRBJ2-3; possible D gene TRBD2, 6 bases. CDR1 is WSHSY and CDR2 is SAAADI in the germline V gene. The CDR3 contains 14 residues. V lost 3 bases and J 5 bases, leaving 12 bases between the germline ends. The CDR3 bases are TGCGCCAGCAGTGAAAGGGACTCCCGAGATACGCAGTATTTT. Its translation is CASSERDSRDTQYF.

V usage is TRBV4-1 and J usage is TRBJ2-2, with 11 bases aligning to TRBD2. The CDR3 covers 17 residues. Trimming removed 3 bases from V and 2 bases from J; junction bases left unmatched: 5. Germline CDR1 MGHRA, CDR2 YSYEKL. CDR3 sequence reads: CASSQPGLAANTGELFF. For the CDR3, the DNA is TGCGCCAGCAGCCAGCCGGGACTAGCGGCTAACACCGGGGAGCTGTTTTTT.

The chain joins TRBV6-6 to TRBJ1-5, with 9 bases lining up with TRBD1. The V and J ends lost 2 bases and 3 bases, in that order; junction bases with no gene match: 5. Germline CDR1 and CDR2: MNHNY and SVGAGI (reference sequence). The CDR3 runs 16 residues. The CDR3 nucleotides are TGTGCCAGCAGTTACAGGGGACAGGGCCCCAATCAGCCCCAGCATTTT. It is translated as CASSYRGQGPNQPQHF.

This rearrangement joins TRBV27 to TRBJ1-3; 9 bases line up with TRBD1. The CDR3 length is 18 residues. Trimming at V came to 0 bases and at J to 2 bases, leaving 8 bases not matched to a gene. From germline, CDR1 is MNHEY and CDR2 SMNVEV (reference sequence). CDR3 region: CASSLSFRGTGTGNTIYF. The CDR3 DNA sequence: TGTGCCAGCAGTTTATCCTTTAGGGGGACAGGGACTGGAAACACCATATATTTT.

The chain carries TRBV11-2 and TRBJ2-6; D is unresolved. V was pared by 5 bases and J by 3 bases, with 8 bases between. Germline V gene sequence: CDR1 SGHAT, CDR2 FQNNGV. The CDR3 is 14 amino acids. CDR3 coding DNA: TGTGCCAGCAGCCCCCCCCATGGGGCCAACGTCCTGACTTTC. Amino acid sequence: CASSPPHGANVLTF.

The V call is TRBV9, the J call TRBJ1-1, with no clear D. The CDR3 spans 15 residues. The germline CDR1 and CDR2 sequences are SGDLS and YYNGEE. V was shortened by 4 bases and J by 4 bases, with 17 bases between the two germline ends. The CDR3 nucleotides read TGTGCCAGCAGCAACAGCTGGGAGGAGGCCACTGAAGCTTTCTTT. Translated, it gives CASSNSWEEATEAFF. Full variable domain (rest looked up from reference TRBV9 and TRBJ1-1): DSGVTQTPKHLITATGQRVTLRCSPRSGDLSVYWYQQSLDQGLQFLIQYYNGEERAKGNILERFSAQQFPDLHSELNLSSLELGDSALYFCASSNSWEEATEAFFGQGTRLTVV.

About this clone: At one of its ends the junction is not consistent with the germline gene, which may arise from a read error. The gene calls are TRBV7-8 and TRBJ2-7, with 10 bases aligning to TRBD2. The length of the CDR3 is 13 residues. Germline V CDR1 and CDR2: SGHVS, FQNEAQ. CDR3 loop: CASSLAGVREQYF. CDR3 nucleotides: TGTGCCAGCAGCCTAGCGGGAGTTAGGGAGCAGTACTTC.

The rearrangement uses TRBV4-2 and TRBJ1-2, with D tentatively TRBD1 (6 bases). The V and J ends lost 0 bases and 4 bases respectively, with 12 bases between them. CDR1 is LGHNA, CDR2 YNFKEQ, per germline. The CDR3 runs to 15 residues. The CDR3 spells CASSQDGGHPYGYTF. DNA for the CDR3: TGTGCCAGCAGCCAAGATGGGGGACATCCCTATGGCTACACCTTC.

This chain joins TRBV27 and TRBJ2-7; a weak D match, TRBD2 (5 bases). The CDR3 sequence is 14 residues long. Trimming cost V 5 bases and J 2 bases, with 13 bases left between them. Germline V gives CDR1 MNHEY, CDR2 SMNVEV (reference sequence). The CDR3 DNA reads TGTGCCAGCAGTCTCTCGAGGGCCGCCTACGAGCAGTACTTC. Translated, it gives CASSLSRAAYEQYF.

The chain has TRBV19 and TRBJ2-7; 7 positions match TRBD1. Germline V CDR1 and CDR2: LNHDA, SQIVND (reference sequence). CDR3 length equals 12 residues. The V segment lost 6 bases and the J segment 1 base; nucleotides outside the gene matches: 0. The CDR3 region has the DNA TGTGCCAGTAGGGACAGGTCCTACGAGCAGTACTTC. This encodes CASRDRSYEQYF.

V and J are TRBV7-3 and TRBJ1-1; D remains ambiguous. V shed 5 bases and J shed 0 bases, with 16 bases lying between them. Germline V gene data show CDR1 as SGHTA and CDR2 as FQGTGA. CDR3 size: 16 residues. The CDR3 spells CASSPQARLMNTEAFF. The CDR3, as DNA: TGTGCCAGCAGCCCCCAAGCACGCCTTATGAACACTGAAGCTTTCTTT.

The rearrangement links TRBV9 to TRBJ2-3; D unclear. The length of the CDR3 is 14 residues. Germline CDR1 SGDLS, CDR2 YYNGEE. The V end lost 1 base, the J end lost 0 bases, and 6 bases lay between the germline ends. Here the CDR3 DNA reads TGTGCCAGCAGCGTACGAACTAGCACAGATACGCAGTATTTT. Its translation: CASSVRTSTDTQYF.

The CDR3 loop is CAWSTGDSATF. CDR3 DNA sequence: TGTGCCTGGAGTACAGGGGATTCGGCAACCTTC. This chain links TRBV30 with TRBJ1-2, with TRBD1 matching over 7 bases. The CDR3 loop spans 11 amino acids. Per the germline V gene, CDR1 is GTSNPN and CDR2 is SVGIG (reference sequence). J lost 14 bases, V lost 2 bases, and 8 bases had no gene match.